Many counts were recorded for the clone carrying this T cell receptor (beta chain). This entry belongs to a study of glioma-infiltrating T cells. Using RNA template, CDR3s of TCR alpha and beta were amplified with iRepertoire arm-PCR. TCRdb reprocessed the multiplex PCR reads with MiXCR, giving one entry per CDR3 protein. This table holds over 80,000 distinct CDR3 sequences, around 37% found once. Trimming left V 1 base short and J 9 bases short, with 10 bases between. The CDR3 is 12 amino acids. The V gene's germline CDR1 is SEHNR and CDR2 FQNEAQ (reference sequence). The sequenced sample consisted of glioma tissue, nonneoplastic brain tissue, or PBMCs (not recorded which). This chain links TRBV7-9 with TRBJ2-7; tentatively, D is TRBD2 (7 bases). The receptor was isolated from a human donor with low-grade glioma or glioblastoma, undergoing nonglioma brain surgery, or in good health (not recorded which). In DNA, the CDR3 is TGTGCCAGCAGCTTAGAAGGGGGGGTGCAGTACTTC. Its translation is CASSLEGGVQYF.